This TCR beta chain was captured by sequencing in a study of technical replicates of blood from a handful of donors. Method: immunoSEQ multiplex PCR; TCRdb's copy keeps in-frame clones and lacks some. The table records fewer than 90,000 clones, 92% of them present only once. V was pared by 4 bases and J by 6 bases, with 14 bases of the junction left unmatched. The CDR3 spans 16 residues. The germline V gene has CDR1 SQVTM and CDR2 ANQGSEA. The chain uses TRBV29-1 and TRBJ2-3, with 9 bases lining up with TRBD2. This receptor was taken from a human donor in good health. Sequencing was performed on T cells isolated from PBMCs. CDR3 in amino acids: CSVGGPSGRSGDTQYF. For the CDR3, the DNA is TGCAGCGTTGGAGGGCCAAGCGGGAGGAGCGGGGATACGCAGTATTTT.